This TCR beta chain was captured in a study of blood T cell repertoires in COVID-19. On the study more broadly: Both acute and convalescent COVID-19 samples were obtained from the United States, Italy and Spain. Sources were T cells, B-cell-depleted T cells, or PBMCs; the material itself was cDNA or gDNA.

Authors' methods: Nucleated cell counts were estimated from reference gene primer amplification. Data came from immunoSEQ multiplex PCR; TCRdb stores just in-frame clones and leaves some out. That table furnishes V, J and clone size, whereas the DNA furnished D and trimming. This sample has 250,000 to 300,000 clones, with roughly nine tenths found just once. Germline CDR1 is LGHDT and CDR2 is YNNKEL (reference sequence). V was clipped by 4 bases and J by 2 bases, with 16 bases between them. The CDR3 consists of 16 residues. Sequencing was performed on peripheral blood. The source is a man aged 45-65 years with acute or convalescent COVID-19. The chain combines TRBV3-1 (or the pseudogene TRBV3-2) with TRBJ2-3; a weak D match, TRBD2 (6 bases). Here the CDR3 reads CASSLDPGDPTDTQYF. CDR3 bases: TGTGCCAGCAGCCTTGACCCGGGGGACCCCACAGATACGCAGTATTTT.